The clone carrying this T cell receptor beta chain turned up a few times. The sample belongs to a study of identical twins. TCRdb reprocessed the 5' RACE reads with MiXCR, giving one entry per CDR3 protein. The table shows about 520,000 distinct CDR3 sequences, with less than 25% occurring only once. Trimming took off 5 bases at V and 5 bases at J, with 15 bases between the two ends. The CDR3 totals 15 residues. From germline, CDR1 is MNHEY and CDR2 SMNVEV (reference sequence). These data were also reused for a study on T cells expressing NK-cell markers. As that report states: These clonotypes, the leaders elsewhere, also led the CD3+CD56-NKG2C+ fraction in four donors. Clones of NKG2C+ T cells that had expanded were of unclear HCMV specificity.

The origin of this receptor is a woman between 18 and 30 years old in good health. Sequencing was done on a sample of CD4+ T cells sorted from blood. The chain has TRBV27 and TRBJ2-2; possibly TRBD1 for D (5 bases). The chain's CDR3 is CASSPTRTRTGELFF. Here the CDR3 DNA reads TGTGCCAGCAGTCCCACAAGGACAAGAACCGGGGAGCTGTTTTTT.